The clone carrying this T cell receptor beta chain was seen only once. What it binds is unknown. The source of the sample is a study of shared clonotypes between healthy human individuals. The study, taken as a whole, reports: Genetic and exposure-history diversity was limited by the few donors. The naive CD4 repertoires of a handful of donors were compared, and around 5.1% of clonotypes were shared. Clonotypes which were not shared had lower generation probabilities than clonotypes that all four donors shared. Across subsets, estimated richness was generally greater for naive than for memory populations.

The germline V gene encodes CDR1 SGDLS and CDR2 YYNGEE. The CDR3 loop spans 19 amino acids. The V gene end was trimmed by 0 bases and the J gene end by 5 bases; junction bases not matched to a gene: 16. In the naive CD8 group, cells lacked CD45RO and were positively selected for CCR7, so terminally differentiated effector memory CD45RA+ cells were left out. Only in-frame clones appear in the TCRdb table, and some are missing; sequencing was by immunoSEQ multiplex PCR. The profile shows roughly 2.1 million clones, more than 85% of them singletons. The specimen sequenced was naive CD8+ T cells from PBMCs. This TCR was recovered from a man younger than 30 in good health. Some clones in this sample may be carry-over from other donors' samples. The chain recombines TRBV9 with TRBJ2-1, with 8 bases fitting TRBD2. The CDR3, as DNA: TGTGCCAGCAGCGTAGCGCGGGGGGCATTAGCGGGCGGGAACAATGAGCAGTTCTTC. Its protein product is CASSVARGALAGGNNEQFF.